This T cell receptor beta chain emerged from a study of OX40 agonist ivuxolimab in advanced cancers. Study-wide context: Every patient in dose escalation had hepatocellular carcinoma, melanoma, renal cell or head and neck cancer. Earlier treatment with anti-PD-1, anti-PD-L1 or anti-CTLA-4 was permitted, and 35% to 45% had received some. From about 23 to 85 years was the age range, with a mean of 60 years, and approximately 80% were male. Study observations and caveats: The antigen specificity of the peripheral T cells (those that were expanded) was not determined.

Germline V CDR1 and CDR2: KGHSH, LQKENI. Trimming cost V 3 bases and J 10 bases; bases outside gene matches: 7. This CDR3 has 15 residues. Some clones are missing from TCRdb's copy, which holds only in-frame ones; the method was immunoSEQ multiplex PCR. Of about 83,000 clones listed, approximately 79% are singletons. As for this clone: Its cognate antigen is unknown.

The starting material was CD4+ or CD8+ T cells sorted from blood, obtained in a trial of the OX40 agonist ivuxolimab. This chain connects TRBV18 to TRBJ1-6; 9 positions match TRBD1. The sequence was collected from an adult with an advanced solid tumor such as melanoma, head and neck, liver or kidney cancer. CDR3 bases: TGTGCCAGCTCACCTACGGGACAGGGTTACTCACCCCTCCACTTT. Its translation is CASSPTGQGYSPLHF.